A single T cell receptor (beta chain) is shown here with its context. J gave up 3 bases and V 6 bases, and 13 bases lay outside the gene matches. From germline, CDR1 is MDHEN and CDR2 SYDVKM. This CDR3 has 16 amino acids. These data belong to a study of blood T cell repertoires in COVID-19. Whole-study context: Two negative PCRs, clearance, or symptom resolution characterized the recovered Cohort 3 donors. The analysed material was cDNA or gDNA that came from T cells, B-cell-depleted T cells, or PBMCs.

Sequencing used immunoSEQ multiplex PCR; TCRdb keeps in-frame clones, though not all of them. This table holds fewer than 250,000 clones, roughly 84% found once. The sequence came from a man aged 25 to 40 in a cohort exposed to, infected with or recovered from COVID-19 (not recorded which). This sequence joins TRBV28 and TRBJ2-7, with TRBD1 matching over 8 bases. Sample: PBMCs or T cells enriched from blood (not recorded which). CDR3 sequence (DNA): TGTGCCAGCAGCACACAGATTGGACAGGGCTACTACGAGCAGTACTTC. Translating gives CASSTQIGQGYYEQYF.